Below, 24 T cell receptor beta chains from the same sample are listed, as sequenced in a study of cytotoxic CD8 clonotypes in ibrutinib-treated CLL. TCRdb keeps only in-frame clones here, not all; method: immunoSEQ multiplex PCR. In the table there are more than 70,000 clones, more than 75% of which are singletons. The starting material was PBMCs, obtained after 12 months of ibrutinib treatment. The receptors shown here come from a human donor with chronic lymphocytic leukemia.

V is TRBV27 and J is TRBJ2-6; D is tentatively TRBD1 or TRBD2 (5 bases each). This CDR3 is built from 18 residues. Deletions cut 2 bases from V and 2 bases from J, with 16 bases between. Per the germline V gene, CDR1 is MNHEY and CDR2 is SMNVEV (reference sequence). The CDR3 nucleotides are TGTGCCAGCAGTTTACGGGGCACCAACCTCCCTGGGGCCAACGTCCTGACTTTC. Translated, it gives CASSLRGTNLPGANVLTF.

This sequence joins TRBV10-1 and TRBJ1-2, with D possibly matching TRBD1 (5 bases). The ends were cut back, 8 bases at V and 6 bases at J, with 19 bases in the middle. Germline CDR1 and CDR2: WNHNN and SYGVQD (reference sequence). The CDR3 extends over 14 amino acids. The CDR3 sequence is CASQEQVPRDGYTF. The DNA for the CDR3 is TGCGCCAGCCAAGAACAGGTCCCGAGGGATGGCTACACCTTC.

This rearrangement joins TRBV29-1 to TRBJ2-5; no firm D call. V was shortened by 5 bases and J by 3 bases, with 10 bases between the two germline ends. The CDR3 sequence is 12 residues long. Per germline, CDR1 SQVTM and CDR2 ANQGSEA. The CDR3 DNA reads as TGCAGCGTTACCCGGCCCGAAGAGACCCAGTACTTC. This gives the protein CSVTRPEETQYF.

The chain uses TRBV5-6 and TRBJ2-7; 8 positions agree with TRBD2. V was clipped by 4 bases and J by 3 bases; unmatched bases: 6. The length of the CDR3 is 14 residues. Germline values: CDR1 SGHDT, CDR2 YYEEEE. The CDR3 nucleotides read TGTGCCAGCAGCCTGAGCGGGAGCGACTACGAGCAGTACTTC. This sequence encodes CASSLSGSDYEQYF.

The rearrangement links TRBV7-3 to TRBJ2-1; the D is unclear. The V gene's germline CDR1 is SGHTA and CDR2 FQGTGA. CDR3 length: 12 residues. V dropped 6 bases and J dropped 1 base, with 4 bases sitting between them. This CDR3 is CASSLSYNEQFF. CDR3 in DNA: TGTGCCAGCAGTTTGTCCTACAATGAGCAGTTCTTC.

The table lists this clone with a few counts. The chain combines TRBV5-1 with TRBJ1-2; D gene ambiguous. V was shortened by 5 bases and J by 3 bases, with 14 bases between the two germline ends. This CDR3 region has 14 residues. The germline gives CDR1 SGHRS, CDR2 YFSETQ. The CDR3 loop is CASSPGPADYGYTF. CDR3 nucleotide sequence: TGCGCCAGCAGTCCGGGCCCTGCCGACTATGGCTACACCTTC.

This sequence joins TRBV28 and TRBJ2-3; TRBD1 agrees at 8 bases. From germline, CDR1 is MDHEN and CDR2 SYDVKM. With V trimmed by 8 bases and J by 4 bases, 5 bases remained unmatched. This CDR3 has 13 residues. CDR3 DNA: TGTGCCAGCCAGGGGGCGGTGGCAGATACGCAGTATTTT. The encoded protein is CASQGAVADTQYF.

This sequence joins TRBV7-6 and TRBJ2-7; perhaps TRBD1 as D (6 bases). The length of the CDR3 is 12 residues. The germline V and J ends were trimmed by 5 bases and 4 bases, with 9 bases remaining between them. CDR1 and CDR2 from the germline V gene are SGHVS and FNYEAQ. This chain's CDR3 is CASSEGGYEQYF. CDR3 nucleotides: TGTGCCAGCAGCGAAGGGGGTTACGAGCAGTACTTC.

This clone turned up a few times. The J gene is TRBJ2-7, the V gene TRBV4-3, with 8 bases identical to TRBD1. The CDR3 length is 16 residues. Trimming at V came to 5 bases and at J to 2 bases, leaving 11 bases not matched to a gene. Germline V gene sequence: CDR1 LGHNA, CDR2 YSLEER. The CDR3 is CASSYQGAGGAYEQYF. As DNA, the CDR3 is TGCGCCAGCAGCTACCAGGGGGCTGGTGGGGCCTACGAGCAGTACTTC.

The V call is TRBV15, the J call TRBJ2-3, with no clear D. The V gene lost 3 bases and the J gene lost 2 bases, with 6 bases spanning the gap. The CDR3 is made up of 13 amino acids. Germline CDR1 and CDR2: LNHNV and YYDKDF (reference sequence). The CDR3 region has the DNA TGTGCCACCAGCAGCGCTTACACAGATACGCAGTATTTT. This translates into CATSSAYTDTQYF.

This clone was recorded once. The chain has TRBV4-1 and TRBJ2-3; 15 bases are a match to TRBD2. Germline CDR1 reads MGHRA; CDR2 reads YSYEKL. The CDR3 length is 19 residues. After removal of 0 bases from V and 0 bases from J, the junction contained 4 bases not matched to a gene. This chain's CDR3 is CASSQEGLAGGRSTDTQYF. The CDR3 region has the DNA TGCGCCAGCAGCCAAGAGGGACTAGCGGGAGGACGAAGCACAGATACGCAGTATTTT.

A single count supports this clone. The rearrangement links TRBV7-2 to TRBJ2-7; no reliable D call. The V end was cut by 1 base, the J end by 3 bases, with 10 bases between. Per germline, CDR1 SGHTA and CDR2 FQGNSA. There are 14 residues in the CDR3. The CDR3 loop reads CASSLGGSGYEQYF. The CDR3 DNA follows: TGTGCCAGCAGCTTAGGGGGATCTGGCTACGAGCAGTACTTC.

The V and J genes are TRBV6-4 and TRBJ1-5; unclear D gene. Trimming took off 2 bases at V and 0 bases at J, with 14 bases between the two ends. The CDR3 consists of 17 residues. CDR1 is MRHNA and CDR2 is SNTAGT in the germline V gene. For the CDR3, the DNA is TGTGCCAGCAGTGACCCACGGACCCTCTATAGCAATCAGCCCCAGCATTTT. Amino acid sequence: CASSDPRTLYSNQPQHF.

V usage is TRBV6-1 and J usage is TRBJ1-1; 7 bases agree with TRBD1. The CDR3 contains 16 residues. Germline V gives CDR1 MNHNS, CDR2 SASEGT. Trimming cost V 1 base and J 0 bases; bases outside gene matches: 5. The CDR3 DNA is TGTGCCAGCAGTGAAGAGGGGACAGACATGAACACTGAAGCTTTCTTT. Protein sequence: CASSEEGTDMNTEAFF.

This clone was seen a single time. The chain employs TRBV28 and TRBJ1-3; unclear D gene. This CDR3 region has 16 residues. Trimming left V 6 bases short and J 4 bases short, with 19 bases between. Per germline, CDR1 MDHEN and CDR2 SYDVKM. The chain's CDR3 is CASRPPTPLWGNTIYF. The CDR3 DNA reads TGTGCCAGCAGGCCTCCCACCCCCTTGTGGGGAAACACCATATATTTT.

The rearrangement joins TRBV2 to TRBJ2-7, with D possibly being TRBD1 (6 bases). The germline gives CDR1 SNHLY, CDR2 FYNNEI. The V end was cut by 7 bases, the J end by 7 bases, with 14 bases between. CDR3 length: 12 residues. This CDR3 is CASKTGFGEQYF. The CDR3 DNA reads as TGTGCCAGCAAAACAGGGTTCGGGGAGCAGTACTTC.

This chain joins TRBV2 and TRBJ2-1; 13 nucleotides align to TRBD2. The CDR3 spans 14 residues. Germline values: CDR1 SNHLY, CDR2 FYNNEI. Trimming took 8 bases from V and 6 from J; bases not matched to a gene: 4. CDR3 protein: CASLGLAGPNEQFF. Written as DNA, the CDR3 is TGTGCCAGCCTGGGACTAGCGGGACCCAATGAGCAGTTCTTC.

CDR3: CASSLVRDGSMNTEAFF. Here the CDR3 DNA reads TGCGCCAGCAGCTTGGTGCGGGACGGATCTATGAACACTGAAGCTTTCTTT. J is TRBJ1-1 and V is TRBV5-1; a possible D gene is TRBD1 (5 bases). CDR3 size: 17 residues. The V gene lost 0 bases and the J gene lost 0 bases, with 15 bases spanning the gap. Germline CDR1 SGHRS, CDR2 YFSETQ.

V usage is TRBV11-3 and J usage is TRBJ2-5; perhaps TRBD1 as D (6 bases). The V end was cut by 7 bases, the J end by 5 bases, with 17 bases between. This CDR3 is built from 14 residues. CDR1 is SGHNT, CDR2 YENEEA, per germline. The chain's CDR3 is CASNPNRAVETQYF. The CDR3 coding sequence is TGTGCCAGCAACCCAAACAGGGCTGTGGAGACCCAGTACTTC.

The V and J genes are TRBV6-4 and TRBJ2-2, with D possibly TRBD2 on 6 matching bases. This CDR3 spans 13 amino acids. Trimming stripped 6 bases from V and 8 bases from J, with 13 bases between. The germline gives CDR1 MRHNA, CDR2 SNTAGT. The CDR3 loop is CASSPGGLGELFF. The CDR3 region has the DNA TGTGCCAGCAGCCCCGGGGGTCTGGGGGAGCTGTTTTTT.

This clone was seen just once. The V gene is TRBV30, the J gene TRBJ2-2; 11 bases match TRBD2. This CDR3 has 17 amino acids. The ends lost 2 bases at V and 4 bases at J; junction bases unmatched: 9. CDR1 and CDR2 (germline): GTSNPN, SVGIG (reference sequence). In DNA form, the CDR3 reads TGTGCCTGGAGTACCCTGGGGCTAGCGGGAGGCACCGGGGAGCTGTTTTTT. The encoded protein is CAWSTLGLAGGTGELFF.

In DNA, the CDR3 is TGTGCCAGCAGTTACGCCGGGACAGACAATTCACCCCTCCACTTT. Amino acids: CASSYAGTDNSPLHF. V is TRBV6-6 and J is TRBJ1-6; TRBD1 matches 7 bases. Germline CDR1 reads MNHNY; CDR2 reads SVGAGI (reference sequence). V lost 2 bases and J lost 7; bases outside the gene matches: 5. The CDR3 covers 15 residues.

The chain recombines TRBV5-1 with TRBJ2-2, with 12 bases lining up with TRBD1. CDR3 length equals 16 residues. CDR1 is SGHRS and CDR2 is YFSETQ in the germline V gene. With V trimmed by 4 bases and J by 6 bases, 7 bases remained unmatched. This chain's CDR3 is CASSIGTGGNSGELFF. In DNA form, the CDR3 reads TGCGCCAGCAGCATAGGGACAGGGGGCAATTCCGGGGAGCTGTTTTTT. The entire variable domain, with the rest obtained from reference TRBV5-1 and TRBJ2-2, is as follows: KAGVTQTPRYLIKTRGQQVTLSCSPISGHRSVSWYQQTPGQGLQFLFEYFSETQRNKGNFPGRFSGRQFSNSRSEMNVSTLELGDSALYLCASSIGTGGNSGELFFGEGSRLTVL.

This rearrangement joins TRBV19 to TRBJ1-2; no reliable D call. The CDR3 consists of 14 residues. V lost 3 bases, J lost 4 bases, and 12 bases lay in between. CDR1 LNHDA and CDR2 SQIVND come from the germline V gene (reference sequence). This CDR3 reads CASSIPEAPYGYTF. The CDR3 DNA reads TGTGCCAGTAGTATCCCCGAAGCCCCCTATGGCTACACCTTC.